This T cell receptor beta chain was identified in a study of OX40 agonist ivuxolimab in advanced cancers. Study-level results: The average count of expanded clones was higher among CD8+ T cells than among CD4+.

Germline V gene data show CDR1 as PRHDT and CDR2 as FYEKMQ (reference sequence). The CDR3 spans 12 residues. V lost 6 bases, J lost 9 bases, and 12 bases lay in between. Remarks on this clone: Antigen unknown.

Generated by immunoSEQ multiplex PCR, the TCRdb table keeps only in-frame clones and is missing some. Found here are fewer than 55,000 clones, around 86% of them singletons; the top ten hold about 5.8%. It was autoimmune disease history or systemic immunosuppression that excluded patients. The sequence derives from an adult with an advanced solid tumor such as melanoma, head and neck, liver or kidney cancer. The gene calls are TRBV13 and TRBJ2-1, with D possibly being TRBD2 (5 bases). The sample here was CD4+ or CD8+ T cells sorted from blood, taken in a trial of the OX40 agonist ivuxolimab. CDR3 nucleotide sequence: TGTGCCAGCAGAGGGCGGGCACCTGAGCAGTTCTTC. It specifies CASRGRAPEQFF.